The TCR beta chain described here comes from a study of control samples from healthy donors and cancer patients. Trimming pared 5 bases from V and 0 bases from J, leaving 16 bases between. Germline CDR1 is SEHNR and CDR2 is FQNEAQ (reference sequence). There are 16 residues in the CDR3. Profiling relied on immunoSEQ multiplex PCR, and the TCRdb table lists in-frame clones only, not all of them. The sample has approximately 100,000 clones, 80% to 95% seen once. The clonotype comes from a human donor in good health. The donor label of this sample is uncertain. The chain links TRBV7-9 to TRBJ2-5; possible D gene TRBD1, 5 bases. Sequenced sample: blood. The CDR3 DNA reads as TGTGCCAGCAGCCATAGACAGTTTTTGTACCAAGAGACCCAGTACTTC. Translated: CASSHRQFLYQETQYF.